The T cell receptor beta chain described here comes from a study of Siglec-9 on CD8 T cells in melanoma. Assay used: immunoSEQ multiplex PCR; TCRdb lists only in-frame clones, some missing. The table records some 37,000 clones, 80% to 85% of them present only once. V gave up 3 bases and J gave up 4 bases; unmatched junction bases: 7. The CDR3 loop spans 15 amino acids. Germline V gives CDR1 KGHSH, CDR2 LQKENI. The sequenced material came from Siglec-9- CD8+ T cells sorted from blood. The sequence came from a human donor in good health. V and J are TRBV18 and TRBJ2-7, with 9 positions matching TRBD1. The CDR3 coding sequence is TGTGCCAGCTCACCGGGGGGACAGGGCACTTACGAGCAGTACTTC. Protein sequence: CASSPGGQGTYEQYF.